This entry features one T cell receptor (beta chain) sequence. Trimming took 1 base from V and 10 from J, leaving 13 bases between them. Germline V gene lookup returns CDR1 LGHDT and CDR2 YNNKEL (reference sequence). The CDR3 runs 13 residues. The data originate from a study of blood T cell repertoires in COVID-19. Some clones are missing from TCRdb's copy, which holds only in-frame ones; the method was immunoSEQ multiplex PCR. This sample has about 200,000 clones; about 76% occur once, and the top ten carry more than 8.5%. Individuals drawn from under 30 US areas were about 18 to 89 years old. This receptor was taken from a woman aged 50 to 65 with acute COVID-19. Sequencing was performed on PBMCs or T cells enriched from blood (not recorded which). The chain joins TRBV3-1 (or the pseudogene TRBV3-2) to TRBJ1-1; a weak D match, TRBD1 (5 bases). The CDR3 loop reads CASSQVQGLTAFF. For the CDR3, the DNA is TGTGCCAGCAGCCAAGTCCAGGGTCTGACAGCTTTCTTT.